This T cell receptor (beta chain) came from a study of CD8+ T cells in alopecia areata. Study in general: Those patients who were treated received oral tofacitinib, which was given at 5 to 10 mg twice daily for moderate-to-severe alopecia areata. Study-wide points: Elevated clonality characterized lesional scalp relative to normal scalp, particularly in alopecia totalis/universalis.

cDNA serving as the sequencing template came from extracted, reverse transcribed RNA. This table comes from immunoSEQ multiplex PCR, and its TCRdb copy is limited to in-frame clones, with some not included. The sample shows roughly 130,000 clones, 58% of them seen only once. This clone was seen a few times. Its antigen is unknown. The investigators collected lesional scalp punch biopsies and peripheral blood from alopecia areata patients. The junction had 4 bases not matched to a gene; V was cut back by 0 bases and J by 3 bases. Germline V gene sequence: CDR1 LGHNA, CDR2 YSLEER. The CDR3 has 16 residues.

The V gene is TRBV4-3, the J gene TRBJ2-7, with 11 bases that match TRBD1. The sample in question was CD4+ T cells sorted from blood, obtained at week 0. The sequence was obtained from a human donor with alopecia areata. CDR3 region: CASSQDLGQGDYEQYF. CDR3 DNA: TGCGCCAGCAGCCAAGATCTGGGACAGGGGGACTACGAGCAGTACTTC.